The clone carrying this TCR beta chain was picked up many times. Its antigen is unknown. These data come from a study of CD8 T cells in ankylosing spondylitis. Study-wide findings and caveats: Relatively scarce in peripheral blood, disease-linked clones were CD8+. A motif of under 10 highly homologous TCR beta variants was seen as apparently characteristic of ankylosing spondylitis blood. Certain motif variants had earlier appeared in reactive arthritis synovial fluid and blood.

Trimming removed 2 bases at V and 5 bases at J, with 12 bases between. CDR3 length: 14 amino acids. Germline CDR1 SGHVS, CDR2 FQNEAQ. Quantitative 5'-RACE with molecular barcodes generated TCR beta libraries. TCRdb reprocessed the 5' RACE reads via MiXCR and lists one record per CDR3 protein. Here the sample spans 200,000 or so distinct CDR3 sequences, roughly 13% being singletons. The clonotype originates from a female donor with ankylosing spondylitis or in good health (not recorded which). The specimen sequenced was blood, either unsorted or a sorted T cell fraction (not recorded which). The chain has TRBV7-8 and TRBJ2-5; weak D call: TRBD2 (5 bases). In DNA form, the CDR3 reads TGTGCCAGCAGCTTAAGAGGGCGAGTCGAGACCCAGTACTTC. Translating it yields CASSLRGRVETQYF.